This T cell receptor beta chain was recorded in a study of human T cells and chemical hapten exposure. The time point denotes: patch test 1, 2 weeks after DPC sensitization. Treatment defined: therapeutic diphenylcyclopropenone sensitization with weekly scalp DPC. TCRdb recomputed calls from the RACE reads with MiXCR, one row per CDR3 protein. The sample comprises under 120,000 distinct CDR3 sequences, about 11% of which are singletons, and roughly 3.5% rests with the top ten. This receptor was taken from a woman between 40 and 50 years old with alopecia areata. Some clones in this sample may be carry-over from other donors' samples. The source material was whole blood, sampled in connection with sensitization to the hapten diphenylcyclopropenone (DPC).

CDR3 DNA: TGTGCCAGCAGTTACCGGGGGGAAGCTTTCTTT. The encoded protein is CASSYRGEAFF. V and J are TRBV6-6 and TRBJ1-1; D perhaps matches TRBD1 (5 bases). In germline, CDR1 is MNHNY, CDR2 SVGAGI (reference sequence). The CDR3 runs to 11 residues. V was trimmed by 2 bases and J by 8 bases, leaving 6 bases between them.